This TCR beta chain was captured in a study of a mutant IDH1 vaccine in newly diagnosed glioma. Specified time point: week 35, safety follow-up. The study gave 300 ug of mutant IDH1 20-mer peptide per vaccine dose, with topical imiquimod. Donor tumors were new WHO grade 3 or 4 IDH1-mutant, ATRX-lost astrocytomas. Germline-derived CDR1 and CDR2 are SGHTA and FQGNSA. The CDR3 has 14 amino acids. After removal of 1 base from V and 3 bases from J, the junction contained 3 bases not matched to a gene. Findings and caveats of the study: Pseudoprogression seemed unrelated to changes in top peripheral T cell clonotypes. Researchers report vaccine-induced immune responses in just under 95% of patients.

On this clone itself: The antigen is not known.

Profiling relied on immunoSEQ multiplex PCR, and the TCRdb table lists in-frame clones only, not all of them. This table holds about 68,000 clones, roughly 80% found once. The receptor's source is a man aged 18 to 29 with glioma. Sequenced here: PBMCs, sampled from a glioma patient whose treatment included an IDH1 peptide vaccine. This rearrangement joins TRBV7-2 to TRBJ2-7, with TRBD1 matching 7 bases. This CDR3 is CASSLEGAGYEQYF. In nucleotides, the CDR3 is TGTGCCAGCAGCTTAGAGGGGGCGGGCTACGAGCAGTACTTC.